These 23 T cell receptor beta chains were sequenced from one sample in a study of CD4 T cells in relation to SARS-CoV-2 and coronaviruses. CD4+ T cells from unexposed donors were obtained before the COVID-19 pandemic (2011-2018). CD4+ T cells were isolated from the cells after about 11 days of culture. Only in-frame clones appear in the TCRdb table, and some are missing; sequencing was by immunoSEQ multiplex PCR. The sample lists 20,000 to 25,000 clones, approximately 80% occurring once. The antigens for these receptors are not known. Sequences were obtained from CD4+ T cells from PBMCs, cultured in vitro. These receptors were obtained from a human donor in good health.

CDR3 loop: CASSLGTTSGNSYNEQFF. DNA for the CDR3: TGTGCCAGCAGCTTGGGAACAACTAGCGGTAACTCCTACAATGAGCAGTTCTTC. The gene calls are TRBV5-6 and TRBJ2-1; the match to TRBD2 covers 8 bases. The CDR3 is 18 residues long. Germline CDR1 reads SGHDT; CDR2 reads YYEEEE. V shed 0 bases, J shed 0 bases, and the junction held 8 bases outside the gene matches.

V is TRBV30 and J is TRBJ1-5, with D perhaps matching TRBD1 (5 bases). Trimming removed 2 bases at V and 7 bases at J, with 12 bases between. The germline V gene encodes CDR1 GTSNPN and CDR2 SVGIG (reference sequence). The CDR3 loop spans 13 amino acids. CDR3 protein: CAWSRAAGQPQHF. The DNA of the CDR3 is TGTGCCTGGAGTAGAGCAGCAGGGCAGCCCCAGCATTTT.

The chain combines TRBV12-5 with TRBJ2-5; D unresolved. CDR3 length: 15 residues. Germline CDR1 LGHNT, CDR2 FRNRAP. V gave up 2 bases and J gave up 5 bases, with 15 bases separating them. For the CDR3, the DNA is TGTGCTAGTGGTTTGCCCACTCTAGAGTGGGAGACCCAGTACTTC. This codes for CASGLPTLEWETQYF.

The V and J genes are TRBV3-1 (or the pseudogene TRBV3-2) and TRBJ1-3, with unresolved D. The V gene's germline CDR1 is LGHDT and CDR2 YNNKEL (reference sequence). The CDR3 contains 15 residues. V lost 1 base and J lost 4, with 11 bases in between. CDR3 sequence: CASSQGMRAGNTIYF. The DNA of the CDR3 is TGTGCCAGCAGCCAAGGGATGAGGGCCGGAAACACCATATATTTT.

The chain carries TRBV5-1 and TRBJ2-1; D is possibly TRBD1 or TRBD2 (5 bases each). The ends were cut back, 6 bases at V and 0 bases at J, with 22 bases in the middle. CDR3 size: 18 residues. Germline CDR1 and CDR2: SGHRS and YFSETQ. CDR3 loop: CASTPTSVGVRSYNEQFF. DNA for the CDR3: TGCGCCAGCACCCCTACTTCAGTGGGGGTCCGCTCCTACAATGAGCAGTTCTTC.

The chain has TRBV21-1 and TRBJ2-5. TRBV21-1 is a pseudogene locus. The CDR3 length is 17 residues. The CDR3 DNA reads TGTGCCAGCAGCAAAGAGGTTACCCTTCGGGTCAGGGAGACCCAGTACTTC. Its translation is CASSKEVTLRVRETQYF.

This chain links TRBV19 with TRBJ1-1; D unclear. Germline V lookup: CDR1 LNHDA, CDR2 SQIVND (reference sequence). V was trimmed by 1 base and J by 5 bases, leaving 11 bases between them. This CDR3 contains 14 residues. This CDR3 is CASSIADTRTEAFF. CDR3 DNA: TGTGCCAGTAGTATAGCCGATACCAGGACTGAAGCTTTCTTT.

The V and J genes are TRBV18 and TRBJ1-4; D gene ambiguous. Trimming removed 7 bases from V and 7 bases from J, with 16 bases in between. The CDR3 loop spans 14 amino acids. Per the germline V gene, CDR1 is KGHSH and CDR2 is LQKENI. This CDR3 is CASFPNLHSEKLFF. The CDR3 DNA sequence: TGTGCCAGCTTTCCGAACCTACATAGTGAAAAACTGTTTTTT.

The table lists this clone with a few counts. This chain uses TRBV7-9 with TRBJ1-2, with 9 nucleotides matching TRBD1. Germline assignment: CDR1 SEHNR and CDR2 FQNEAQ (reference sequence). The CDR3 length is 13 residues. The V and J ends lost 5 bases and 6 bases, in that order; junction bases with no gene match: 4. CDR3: CASSPWDRDGYTF. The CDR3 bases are TGTGCCAGCAGCCCCTGGGACAGGGATGGCTACACCTTC.

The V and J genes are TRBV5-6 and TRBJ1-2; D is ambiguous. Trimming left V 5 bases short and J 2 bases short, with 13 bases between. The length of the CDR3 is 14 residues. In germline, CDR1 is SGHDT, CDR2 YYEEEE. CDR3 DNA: TGTGCCAGCAGTCCCATCGACATAAACTATGGCTACACCTTC. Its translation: CASSPIDINYGYTF. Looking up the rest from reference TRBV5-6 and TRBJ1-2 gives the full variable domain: DAGVTQSPTHLIKTRGQQVTLRCSPKSGHDTVSWYQQALGQGPQFIFQYYEEEERQRGNFPDRFSGHQFPNYSSELNVNALLLGDSALYLCASSPIDINYGYTFGSGTRLTVV.

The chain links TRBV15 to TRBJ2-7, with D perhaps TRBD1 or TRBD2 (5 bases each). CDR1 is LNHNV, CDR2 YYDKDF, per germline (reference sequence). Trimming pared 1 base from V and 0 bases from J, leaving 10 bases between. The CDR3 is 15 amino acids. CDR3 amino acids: CATSRGGADSYEQYF. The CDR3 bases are TGTGCCACCAGCAGAGGAGGGGCTGACTCCTACGAGCAGTACTTC.

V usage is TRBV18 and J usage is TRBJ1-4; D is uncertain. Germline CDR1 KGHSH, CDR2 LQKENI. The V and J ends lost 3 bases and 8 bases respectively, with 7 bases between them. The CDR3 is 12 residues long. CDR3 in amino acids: CASSPGKEKLFF. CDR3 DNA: TGTGCCAGCTCACCGGGGAAAGAAAAACTGTTTTTT.

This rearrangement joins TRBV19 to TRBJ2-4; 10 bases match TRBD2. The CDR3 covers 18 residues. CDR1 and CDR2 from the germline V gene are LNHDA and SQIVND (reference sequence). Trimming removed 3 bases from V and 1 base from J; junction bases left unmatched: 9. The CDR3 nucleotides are TGTGCCAGTAGTATGGGTCTAGCGGGAGAGTTGGCCAAAAACATTCAGTACTTC. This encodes CASSMGLAGELAKNIQYF.

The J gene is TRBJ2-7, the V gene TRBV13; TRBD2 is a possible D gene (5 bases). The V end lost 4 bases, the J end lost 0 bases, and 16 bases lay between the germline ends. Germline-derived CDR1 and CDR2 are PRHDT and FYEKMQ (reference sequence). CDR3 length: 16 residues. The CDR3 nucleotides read TGTGCCAGCAGCTCCTCTCAGCGGCGGACCTCCTACGAGCAGTACTTC. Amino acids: CASSSSQRRTSYEQYF.

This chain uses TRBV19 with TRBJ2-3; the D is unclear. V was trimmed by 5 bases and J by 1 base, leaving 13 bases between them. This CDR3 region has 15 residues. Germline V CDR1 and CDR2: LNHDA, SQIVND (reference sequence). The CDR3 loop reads CASSSLPVGTDTQYF. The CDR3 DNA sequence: TGTGCCAGTAGTTCACTACCGGTGGGCACAGATACGCAGTATTTT.

The CDR3 coding sequence is TGTGCCAGCAGCCAAGTCAGGGACACCTACAATGAGCAGTTCTTC. Protein: CASSQVRDTYNEQFF. The chain has TRBV3-1 (or the pseudogene TRBV3-2) and TRBJ2-1; tentative D call: TRBD1 (6 bases). The CDR3 sequence is 15 residues long. Germline assignment: CDR1 LGHDT and CDR2 YNNKEL (reference sequence). Trimming took 1 base from V and 2 from J, leaving 9 bases between them.

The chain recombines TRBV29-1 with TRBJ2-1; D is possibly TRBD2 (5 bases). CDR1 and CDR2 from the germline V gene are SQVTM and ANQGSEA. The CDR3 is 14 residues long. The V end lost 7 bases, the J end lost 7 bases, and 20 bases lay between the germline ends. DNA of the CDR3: TGCAGCGCTTCGGGGAGATTAGCACTAAATGAGCAGTTCTTC. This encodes CSASGRLALNEQFF.

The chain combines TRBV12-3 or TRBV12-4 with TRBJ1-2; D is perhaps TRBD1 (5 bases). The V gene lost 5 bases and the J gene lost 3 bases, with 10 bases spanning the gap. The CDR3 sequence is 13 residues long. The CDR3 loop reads CASSPRADYGYTF. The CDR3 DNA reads TGTGCCAGCAGTCCCAGGGCCGACTATGGCTACACCTTC.

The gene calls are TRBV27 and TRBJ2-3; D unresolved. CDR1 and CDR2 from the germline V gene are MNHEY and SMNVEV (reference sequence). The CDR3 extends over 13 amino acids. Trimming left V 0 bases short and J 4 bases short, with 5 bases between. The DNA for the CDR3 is TGTGCCAGCAGTTTATCGGGGTCAGATACGCAGTATTTT. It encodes CASSLSGSDTQYF.

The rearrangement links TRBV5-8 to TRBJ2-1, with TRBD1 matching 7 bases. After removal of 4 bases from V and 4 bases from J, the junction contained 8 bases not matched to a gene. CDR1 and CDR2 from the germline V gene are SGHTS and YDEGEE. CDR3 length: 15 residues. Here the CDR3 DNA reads TGTGCCAGCAGCCCTAGGACAGGAGCATACAATGAGCAGTTCTTC. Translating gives CASSPRTGAYNEQFF.

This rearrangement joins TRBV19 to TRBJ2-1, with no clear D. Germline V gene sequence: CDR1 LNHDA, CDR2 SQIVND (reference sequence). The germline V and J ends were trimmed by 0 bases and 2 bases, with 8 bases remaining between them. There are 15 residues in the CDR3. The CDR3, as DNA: TGTGCCAGTAGTATAGAGGGATCCCCCTACAATGAGCAGTTCTTC. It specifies CASSIEGSPYNEQFF.

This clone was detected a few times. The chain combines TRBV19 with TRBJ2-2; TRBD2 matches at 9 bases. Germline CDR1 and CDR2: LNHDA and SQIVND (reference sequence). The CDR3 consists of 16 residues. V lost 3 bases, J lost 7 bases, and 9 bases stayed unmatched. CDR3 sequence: CASSIWREGRNGELFF. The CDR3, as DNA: TGTGCCAGTAGTATCTGGCGGGAGGGCCGAAACGGGGAGCTGTTTTTT.

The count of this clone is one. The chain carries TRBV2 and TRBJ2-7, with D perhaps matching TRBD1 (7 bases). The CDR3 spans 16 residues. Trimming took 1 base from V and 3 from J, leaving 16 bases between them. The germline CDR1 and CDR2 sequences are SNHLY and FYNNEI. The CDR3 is CASSEGGPQGGYEQYF. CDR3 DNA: TGTGCCAGCAGTGAAGGGGGCCCCCAGGGGGGCTACGAGCAGTACTTC. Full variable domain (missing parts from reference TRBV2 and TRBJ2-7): EPEVTQTPSHQVTQMGQEVILRCVPISNHLYFYWYRQILGQKVEFLVSFYNNEISEKSEIFDDQFSVERPDGSNFTLKIRSTKLEDSAMYFCASSEGGPQGGYEQYFGPGTRLTVT.